A single sample gave rise to the 30 T cell receptor beta chains below, sequenced in a study of shared clonotypes between healthy human individuals. Sequencing used immunoSEQ multiplex PCR; TCRdb keeps in-frame clones, though not all of them. The data contain 1.5 million to 2.5 million clones, about 94% of them singletons. Positive CCR7 selection of CD45RO-negative cells yielded the naive CD8 cells, and terminally differentiated effector memory CD45RA+ cells were excluded. Sample: naive CD8+ T cells sorted from blood. Every receptor here comes from a man younger than 35 in good health.

Details on this clone: Different DNA sequences within this sample yield the same CDR3. The V and J genes are TRBV4-1 and TRBJ2-1; D ambiguous. The CDR3 runs to 15 residues. Trimming cost V 1 base and J 1 base, with 8 bases left between them. Germline lookup yields CDR1 MGHRA and CDR2 YSYEKL. The CDR3: CASSQGASSYNEQFF. The CDR3 coding sequence is TGCGCCAGCAGCCAAGGGGCTAGTTCCTACAATGAGCAGTTCTTC.

CDR3 coding DNA: TGTGCCAGCAGCGACGTACAGGGGGCGTATGGCTACACCTTC. It yields the protein CASSDVQGAYGYTF. The chain is built from TRBV9 and TRBJ1-2; 9 bases align to TRBD1. V shed 3 bases, J shed 5 bases, and the junction held 5 bases outside the gene matches. Germline-derived CDR1 and CDR2 are SGDLS and YYNGEE. The CDR3 is 14 amino acids.

Remarks on this clone: Other DNA sequences in the same sample also yield this CDR3. This rearrangement joins TRBV6-5 to TRBJ2-7, with no clear D. The CDR3 is 14 residues long. The germline V gene has CDR1 MNHEY and CDR2 SVGAGI. Trimming took off 0 bases at V and 1 base at J, with 7 bases between the two ends. The CDR3 region is CASSYSLGSYEQYF. CDR3 coding DNA: TGTGCCAGCAGTTACTCGCTGGGTTCCTACGAGCAGTACTTC.

The chain is built from TRBV5-4 and TRBJ1-2; TRBD1 is a possible D gene (6 bases). The germline V and J ends were trimmed by 4 bases and 8 bases, with 18 bases remaining between them. CDR1 is SGHNT and CDR2 is YYREEE in the germline V gene (reference sequence). The CDR3 is made up of 14 amino acids. The CDR3 here is CASSAGTFKNGYTF. CDR3 nucleotide sequence: TGTGCCAGCAGCGCCGGGACATTCAAAAACGGCTACACCTTC.

The CDR3 DNA reads TGTGCCAGCAGTTTGTTAGGGGTTAGCGGGGGCAATGAGCAGTTCTTC. Protein product: CASSLLGVSGGNEQFF. The chain carries TRBV27 and TRBJ2-1; TRBD2 matches at 9 bases. Germline V lookup: CDR1 MNHEY, CDR2 SMNVEV (reference sequence). The V segment lost 3 bases and the J segment 6 bases; nucleotides outside the gene matches: 9. The CDR3 is 16 residues long.

The chain has TRBV11-2 and TRBJ2-1, with 10 nucleotides matching TRBD2. Germline assignment: CDR1 SGHAT and CDR2 FQNNGV. V was clipped by 4 bases and J by 3 bases; unmatched bases: 6. CDR3 length: 16 residues. The CDR3 DNA reads as TGTGCCAGCAGCTACTGGACTAGCGGACGCTACAATGAGCAGTTCTTC. Protein sequence: CASSYWTSGRYNEQFF.

The rearrangement uses TRBV2 and TRBJ2-5, with 8 bases matching TRBD2. Germline assignment: CDR1 SNHLY and CDR2 FYNNEI. The CDR3 is made up of 17 amino acids. J lost 7 bases, V lost 4 bases, and 17 bases had no gene match. The CDR3 is CASSGLISGIINLTQYF. As DNA, the CDR3 is TGTGCCAGCAGTGGACTGATTAGCGGGATAATTAACCTGACCCAGTACTTC.

The V and J genes are TRBV5-4 and TRBJ2-5; 9 bases match TRBD2. This CDR3 is 15 amino acids long. V was clipped by 5 bases and J by 5 bases; unmatched bases: 10. Germline lookup yields CDR1 SGHNT and CDR2 YYREEE (reference sequence). The CDR3, as DNA: TGTGCCAGCAGTGAGGGTAGCGGGGGTGGGGAGACCCAGTACTTC. Its translation is CASSEGSGGGETQYF. The whole variable domain, remainder taken from reference TRBV5-4 and TRBJ2-5, is ETGVTQSPTHLIKTRGQQVTLRCSSQSGHNTVSWYQQALGQGPQFIFQYYREEENGRGNFPPRFSGLQFPNYSSELNVNALELDDSALYLCASSEGSGGGETQYFGPGTRLLVL.

The genes are TRBV27 and TRBJ1-3; D gene unclear. This CDR3 has 13 residues. Germline V CDR1 and CDR2: MNHEY, SMNVEV (reference sequence). The V and J ends lost 5 bases and 3 bases respectively, with 8 bases between them. The CDR3 protein is CASSGQYGNTIYF. CDR3 nucleotide sequence: TGTGCCAGCAGTGGCCAATATGGAAACACCATATATTTT.

In the case of this clone: This CDR3 is also generated by other DNA sequences in the sample. The V gene is TRBV4-1, the J gene TRBJ2-1, with D possibly matching TRBD2 (6 bases). There are 15 residues in the CDR3. Germline V lookup: CDR1 MGHRA, CDR2 YSYEKL. The germline V and J ends were trimmed by 3 bases and 1 base, with 10 bases remaining between them. In DNA form, the CDR3 reads TGCGCCAGCAGCCAGGTCGGGGGTTCCTACAATGAGCAGTTCTTC. Its translation is CASSQVGGSYNEQFF.

The chain carries TRBV4-1 and TRBJ2-3, with 9 nucleotides matching TRBD2. The germline gives CDR1 MGHRA, CDR2 YSYEKL. The length of the CDR3 is 16 residues. With 2 bases clipped from V and 2 bases from J, the junction kept 5 bases outside the gene matches. The DNA of the CDR3 is TGCGCCAGCAGCCAATCAGCGGGGGGAAACACAGATACGCAGTATTTT. Its translation is CASSQSAGGNTDTQYF.

This clone is a singleton in its sample. The chain uses TRBV4-1 and TRBJ2-7; possibly TRBD1 for D (5 bases). V lost 1 base to trimming and J lost 6 bases, with 13 bases between them. The V gene's germline CDR1 is MGHRA and CDR2 YSYEKL. CDR3 size: 14 residues. CDR3 nucleotides: TGCGCCAGCAGCCAAGTCTCCAGGCAGGGCGAGCAGTACTTC. It is translated as CASSQVSRQGEQYF.

This clone occurred once. The chain is built from TRBV7-9 and TRBJ2-5; 9 bases fit TRBD1. In germline, CDR1 is SEHNR, CDR2 FQNEAQ (reference sequence). This CDR3 contains 18 residues. V gave up 5 bases and J gave up 1 base; unmatched junction bases: 14. The CDR3 DNA follows: TGTGCCAGCAGCCCCCACCGGACAGGGGATTCGGGCCAAGAGACCCAGTACTTC. The encoded protein is CASSPHRTGDSGQETQYF. The whole variable domain, filled in from reference TRBV7-9 and TRBJ2-5, reads DTGVSQNPRHKITKRGQNVTFRCDPISEHNRLYWYRQTLGQGPEFLTYFQNEAQLEKSRLLSDRFSAERPKGSFSTLEIQRTEQGDSAMYLCASSPHRTGDSGQETQYFGPGTRLLVL.

On this clone itself: One end of the junction fails to match germline, which may point to a read error. The DNA of the CDR3 is TGTGCCAGCAGCGGCACAGGGGAGAGGGTCCCGATCTTC. Its protein product is CASSGTGERVPIF. The V call is TRBV7-9, the J call TRBJ1-2; TRBD1 agrees at 7 bases. The CDR3 runs 13 residues. In germline, CDR1 is SEHNR, CDR2 FQNEAQ (reference sequence).

The V and J genes are TRBV10-3 and TRBJ2-2; 12 bases line up with TRBD2. V gave up 8 bases and J gave up 6 bases; unmatched junction bases: 4. This CDR3 has 14 amino acids. CDR1 and CDR2 from the germline V gene are ENHRY and SYGVKD. CDR3 sequence: CAIRLAGDSGELFF. The CDR3 DNA is TGTGCCATCCGACTAGCGGGAGACTCCGGGGAGCTGTTTTTT.

For this clone: Other DNA sequences within the sample encode an identical CDR3. This chain links TRBV6-5 with TRBJ2-2, with 7 positions matching TRBD1. Trimming removed 3 bases from V and 0 bases from J; junction bases left unmatched: 1. CDR1 and CDR2 from the germline V gene are MNHEY and SVGAGI. The CDR3 is 15 residues long. The CDR3 DNA is TGTGCCAGCAGTTATGGGACAGCGAACACCGGGGAGCTGTTTTTT. Protein: CASSYGTANTGELFF.

On this clone: Relative to the germline gene, one junction end is altered; a read error may explain this. This chain links TRBV7-7 with TRBJ2-1; 12 bases align to TRBD2. Germline V gene lookup returns CDR1 SSHAT and CDR2 FNYEAQ (reference sequence). The CDR3 has 14 amino acids. The CDR3 bases are TGTGCTAGCAGCTTACGACTAGCGGGAGTCCGGCAGTTCTTC. Amino acids: CASSLRLAGVRQFF. Drawing the rest from reference TRBV7-7 and TRBJ2-1, the complete variable domain is GAGVSQSPRYKVTKRGQDVTLRCDPISSHATLYWYQQALGQGPEFLTYFNYEAQPDKSGLPSDRFSAERPEGSISTLTIQRTEQRDSAMYRCASSLRLAGVRQFFGPGTRLTVL.

With respect to this clone: Other DNA sequences in this specimen translate into the identical CDR3. This rearrangement joins TRBV27 to TRBJ2-7; no definite D call. This CDR3 is built from 13 residues. Germline CDR1 MNHEY, CDR2 SMNVEV (reference sequence). Trimming removed 2 bases at V and 4 bases at J, with 9 bases between. In DNA, the CDR3 is TGTGCCAGCAGTTTAGGGTCGACTTACGAGCAGTACTTC. Its translation is CASSLGSTYEQYF.

CDR3 nucleotide sequence: TGTGCCAGCAGTGGACAGGGACTGGATTCACCCCTCCACTTT. This gives the protein CASSGQGLDSPLHF. The chain employs TRBV2 and TRBJ1-6; the match to TRBD1 covers 7 bases. CDR3 length: 14 residues. Germline V gene lookup returns CDR1 SNHLY and CDR2 FYNNEI. With V trimmed by 4 bases and J by 8 bases, 5 bases remained unmatched.

This clone was picked up one time. The rearrangement uses TRBV13 and TRBJ2-1; D not certain. This CDR3 region has 14 residues. With 0 bases removed from V and 0 bases from J, the gap between germline ends came to 3 bases. In germline, CDR1 is PRHDT, CDR2 FYEKMQ (reference sequence). In DNA, the CDR3 is TGTGCCAGCAGCTTAGGCAACTCCTACAATGAGCAGTTCTTC. This sequence encodes CASSLGNSYNEQFF.

CDR3 sequence (DNA): TGTGCCAGCAGTACCCTAGAAGGTCTGAGTCCAGATACGCAGTATTTT. This translates into CASSTLEGLSPDTQYF. The gene calls are TRBV2 and TRBJ2-3; no firm D call. This CDR3 contains 16 residues. In germline, CDR1 is SNHLY, CDR2 FYNNEI. Trimming took 5 bases from V and 4 from J, leaving 19 bases between them.

The J gene is TRBJ2-1, the V gene TRBV7-9; no clear D. V shed 4 bases and J shed 0 bases, with 10 bases lying between them. In germline, CDR1 is SEHNR, CDR2 FQNEAQ (reference sequence). The CDR3 is made up of 15 amino acids. The CDR3 coding sequence is TGTGCCAGCAGCTCGAAAAGATTCTCCTACAATGAGCAGTTCTTC. Residues: CASSSKRFSYNEQFF.

J is TRBJ2-1 and V is TRBV27; 10 positions match TRBD2. Germline CDR1 MNHEY, CDR2 SMNVEV (reference sequence). Germline trimming cut 5 bases from V and 5 bases from J; bases unmatched to any gene: 9. The CDR3 runs 16 residues. In DNA form, the CDR3 reads TGTGCCAGCAGTCCTCGAATAGCGGGAGGCGACAATGAGCAGTTCTTC. Protein: CASSPRIAGGDNEQFF.

This CDR3 reads CASSLGTGPDEQYF. CDR3 DNA sequence: TGTGCCAGCAGCTTGGGGACAGGGCCCGACGAGCAGTACTTC. This chain uses TRBV5-6 with TRBJ2-7; TRBD1 aligns across 8 bases. The CDR3 consists of 14 residues. The germline V gene encodes CDR1 SGHDT and CDR2 YYEEEE. The V gene end was trimmed by 0 bases and the J gene end by 5 bases; junction bases not matched to a gene: 4.

This clone was found once. J is TRBJ2-7 and V is TRBV13, with D unclear. The CDR3 consists of 15 residues. CDR1 and CDR2 (germline): PRHDT, FYEKMQ (reference sequence). The V end lost 1 base, the J end lost 2 bases, and 12 bases lay between the germline ends. For the CDR3, the DNA is TGTGCCAGCAGCTTAGCCACATCAACTACCTACGAGCAGTACTTC. It specifies CASSLATSTTYEQYF. The variable domain in full, with the rest retrieved from reference TRBV13 and TRBJ2-7, is AAGVIQSPRHLIKEKRETATLKCYPIPRHDTVYWYQQGPGQDPQFLISFYEKMQSDKGSIPDRFSAQQFSDYHSELNMSSLELGDSALYFCASSLATSTTYEQYFGPGTRLTVT.

The chain has TRBV2 and TRBJ1-1; D call uncertain. Trimming removed 7 bases from V and 1 base from J, with 10 bases in between. The CDR3 runs to 13 residues. The germline V gene has CDR1 SNHLY and CDR2 FYNNEI. The CDR3 is CASIWTANTEAFF. The CDR3 region has the DNA TGTGCCAGCATCTGGACGGCGAACACTGAAGCTTTCTTT. The variable domain in full, completed from reference TRBV2 and TRBJ1-1, reads EPEVTQTPSHQVTQMGQEVILRCVPISNHLYFYWYRQILGQKVEFLVSFYNNEISEKSEIFDDQFSVERPDGSNFTLKIRSTKLEDSAMYFCASIWTANTEAFFGQGTRLTVV.

This clone showed up just once. V gene TRBV27 combines with J gene TRBJ2-5, with TRBD2 identical over 9 bases. The CDR3 is 17 residues long. Germline CDR1 and CDR2: MNHEY and SMNVEV (reference sequence). V gave up 8 bases and J gave up 0 bases; unmatched junction bases: 13. The CDR3 region has the DNA TGTGCCAGCGGCCCCCTAGCGGGAATTCTGAACCAAGAGACCCAGTACTTC. Its translation is CASGPLAGILNQETQYF.

The V gene is TRBV27, the J gene TRBJ2-3; 14 nucleotides line up with TRBD2. The trim removed 1 base at V and 6 bases at J, leaving 6 bases unmatched. CDR3 length: 17 residues. Germline V gives CDR1 MNHEY, CDR2 SMNVEV (reference sequence). CDR3 region: CASSLWTSGGLADTQYF. CDR3 sequence (DNA): TGTGCCAGCAGTTTATGGACTAGCGGGGGGCTGGCGGATACGCAGTATTTT.

The chain carries TRBV2 and TRBJ2-1, with D tentatively TRBD2 (6 bases). The CDR3 runs to 13 residues. Trimming removed 8 bases from V and 4 bases from J, with 12 bases in between. CDR1 is SNHLY, CDR2 FYNNEI, per germline. CDR3: CASWGSGYNEQFF. The CDR3, as DNA: TGTGCCAGCTGGGGTAGCGGATACAATGAGCAGTTCTTC. Filled out from reference TRBV2 and TRBJ2-1, the complete variable domain reads EPEVTQTPSHQVTQMGQEVILRCVPISNHLYFYWYRQILGQKVEFLVSFYNNEISEKSEIFDDQFSVERPDGSNFTLKIRSTKLEDSAMYFCASWGSGYNEQFFGPGTRLTVL.

The chain is built from TRBV27 and TRBJ1-1; the D gene is possibly TRBD1 (6 bases). The CDR3 runs to 17 residues. The germline V gene encodes CDR1 MNHEY and CDR2 SMNVEV (reference sequence). With 5 bases removed from V and 2 bases from J, the gap between germline ends came to 21 bases. The CDR3 region has the DNA TGTGCCAGCAGTCGTCAGGGGCTTACTGGGGTAAACACTGAAGCTTTCTTT. It yields the protein CASSRQGLTGVNTEAFF.